The entry that follows covers one T cell receptor (beta chain) sequence. The sample originates from a study of blood T cell repertoires in COVID-19. Overall study: Material from acute and convalescent COVID-19 was sourced from the United States, Italy and Spain. PBMCs, B-cell-depleted T cells, or T cells were the source of the cDNA or gDNA that made up the material.

Trimming took 2 bases from V and 2 from J, leaving 13 bases between them. Germline V gene sequence: CDR1 SGDLS, CDR2 YYNGEE. This CDR3 is 15 amino acids long. Original data processing: Quantification of nucleated cells was approximated via reference gene primer amplification. Clones were read by immunoSEQ multiplex PCR, and TCRdb kept only the in-frame ones, dropping some. For V, J and clone size, that table is used; D and trimming come from the DNA. Among hundreds of thousands of clones listed, 80% to 90% were seen once. The sample comprised peripheral blood. The receptor's source is a woman in her 30s with active or convalescent COVID-19. The V and J genes are TRBV9 and TRBJ1-1; D not resolved. CDR3 residues: CASSVGTASNTEAFF. CDR3 bases: TGTGCCAGCAGCGTCGGAACAGCCTCTAACACTGAAGCTTTCTTT.